Following are 18 T cell receptor delta chains from one sample sequenced in a study of DNA immune sequencing with unique molecular identifiers. A 32-plex genomic DNA assay used primers for all 8 TRDV and 4 TRDJ genes. In approximately 3 barcoding PCR cycles, molecules received a 12-nucleotide UMI, then adapter PCR followed. TCRdb called clones from the multiplex PCR reads again using CATT. The sample has 2,000 or so delta-chain clones, 6% to 6.5% seen once. Sequencing was performed on gamma-delta T cells from buffy coat blood. The receptors here all came from a human donor in good health.

The chain recombines TRDV1 with TRDJ1; TRDD3 matches 7 bases. Germline matching of the DNA provided the J gene here, since TCRdb leaves it blank. Per germline, CDR1 TSWWSYY and CDR2 QGS. The CDR3 has 21 residues. J lost 3 bases, V lost 0 bases, and 22 bases had no gene match. CDR3 DNA sequence: TGTGCTCTTGGGGAACTCTGTTTATTGGGGGAGGAAAGGGGAGAGTCCGATAAACTCATCTTT. Amino acids: CALGELCLLGEERGESDKLIF.

As for this clone: A much more abundant neighbour one base away suggests this may be a read error. The chain joins TRDV2 to TRDJ1, with TRDD3 matching 10 bases. Germline V gene lookup returns CDR1 GEAIGNYY and CDR2 EKD. V lost 0 bases to trimming and J lost 1 base; unmatched junction nucleotides: 13. The CDR3 loop spans 19 amino acids. The CDR3 bases are TGTGCCTGTGACACCTTAGAACTGGGGGATTCGGTGACCACCGATAAACTCATCTTT. The encoded protein is CACDTLELGDSVTTDKLIF.

No V gene was called, though TRDJ1 was called as the J gene; the table gives TRDD3 as D, unverified against the DNA. The CDR3 has 18 amino acids. The CDR3 spells CALGESGKWGTQNDKLIF. The CDR3 coding sequence is TGTGCTCTTGGGGAAAGTGGAAAGTGGGGGACACAGAACGATAAACTCATCTTT.

Concerning this clone itself: A read error likely explains why the TCRdb protein, taken from a much larger clone, differs from this DNA's translation at residue 5; the protein shown is translated from the DNA. The sample has other DNA sequences that encode this CDR3 too. This chain links TRDV1 with TRDJ1; 13 nucleotides match TRDD3. Assignment of the J gene here rests on matching the DNA to germline, because TCRdb gives none. Losses at the gene ends were 3 bases for V and 4 bases for J; bases not matched to a gene: 35. The CDR3 is 26 residues long. The V gene's germline CDR1 is TSWWSYY and CDR2 QGS. CDR3 protein: CALGDSAPYHPPHWGIRGIPLDKLIF. CDR3 DNA sequence: TGTGCTCTTGGGGATTCGGCCCCCTACCACCCCCCTCACTGGGGGATACGCGGCATACCTCTCGATAAACTCATCTTT.

Concerning this clone itself: The TCRdb protein, from a much larger clone, departs from this DNA's translation at residue 4, likely by read error; the protein shown derives from the DNA. The V gene is TRDV2, the J gene TRDJ1; D call uncertain. CDR1 is GEAIGNYY, CDR2 EKD, per germline. V gave up 5 bases and J gave up 0 bases, with 15 bases separating them. The CDR3 is 15 residues long. The CDR3 bases are TGTGCCTGTGGCTCCCTGTACTCGTACACCGATAAACTCATCTTT. Residues: CACGSLYSYTDKLIF.

In its sample, this clone was seen a few times. A far larger clone is one base from this, pointing to a likely read error. The identical CDR3 is also encoded by other nucleotide sequences in the sample. Here the CDR3 reads CALGEQGPSPSYPWKGYWGFTPTYTDKLIF. CDR3 nucleotides: TGTGCTCTTGGGGAACAAGGGCCCTCGCCTTCCTATCCGTGGAAGGGCTATTGGGGGTTCACGCCCACATATACCGATAAACTCATCTTT. The chain combines TRDV1 with TRDJ1, with 8 bases lining up with TRDD2. Here the J gene was assigned by germline matching of the DNA, as TCRdb has none. The CDR3 length is 30 residues. Germline trimming cut 1 base from V and 2 bases from J; bases unmatched to any gene: 48. The V gene's germline CDR1 is TSWWSYY and CDR2 QGS.

This clone was seen a few times. A far larger clone is one nucleotide away, so this likely arose from a read error. This chain connects TRDV2 to TRDJ1, with 10 bases matching TRDD3. The CDR3 spans 16 residues. Germline V gene sequence: CDR1 GEAIGNYY, CDR2 EKD. V trimming: 1 base; J trimming: 10 bases; junction bases outside the gene matches: 14. The CDR3 region has the DNA TGTGCCTGTGACACTGTGGATACTGGGGGATTTGAAAGACTCATCTTT. It yields the protein CACDTVDTGGFERLIF.

As concerns this clone: This probably arose from a read error, given a far larger clone one base away. This CDR3 is also generated by other DNA sequences in the sample. The chain couples TRDV2 to TRDJ1; perhaps TRDD3 as D (6 bases). Germline CDR1 is GEAIGNYY and CDR2 is EKD. V was clipped by 4 bases and J by 0 bases, with 14 bases between them. This CDR3 region has 15 residues. CDR3 nucleotide sequence: TGTGCCTGTGATACCGTTGGGGGGTACACCGATAAACTCATCTTT. The encoded protein is CACDTVGGYTDKLIF.

Note on this clone: The protein TCRdb lists belongs to a much larger clone and differs from this DNA's translation at residue 8, which points to a read error; the protein shown is made from the DNA. CDR3 nucleotides: TGTGCTCTTGGGGAATCGGCCCTCTACCACCCCCCTCACTGGGGGATACGCGGCATACCTCTCGATAAACTCATCTTT. It is translated as CALGESALYHPPHWGIRGIPLDKLIF. V and J are TRDV1 and TRDJ1, with TRDD3 matching 13 bases. TCRdb gives no J gene; it was assigned here by matching the DNA to germline. The CDR3 is made up of 26 amino acids. Germline-derived CDR1 and CDR2 are TSWWSYY and QGS. With V trimmed by 2 bases and J by 4 bases, 34 bases remained unmatched.

This clone was seen a few times. The protein that TCRdb holds for this DNA derives from a much larger clone and differs from the translated DNA at residue 26, which likely indicates a read error; the protein shown here is translated from the DNA. V gene TRDV1 combines with J gene TRDJ1; 8 nucleotides line up with TRDD2. No J gene is reported in TCRdb; it was inferred here by comparing the DNA with germline. This CDR3 comprises 30 residues. Germline loops: CDR1 TSWWSYY, CDR2 QGS. The CDR3 nucleotides read TGTGCTCTTGGGGAACAAGGGCCCTCGCCTTCCTATCCGTGGAAGGGCTATTGGGGGTTCACGCCCACATACACCAATAAACTCATCTTT. Protein product: CALGEQGPSPSYPWKGYWGFTPTYTNKLIF.

This clone was observed a few times. TCRdb shows a much larger clone's protein in place of this DNA's translation, and the two differ at residue 12, likely through a read error; the protein shown is translated from the DNA. The chain uses TRDV2 and TRDJ1; D possibly corresponds to TRDD3 (5 bases). The CDR3 extends over 15 amino acids. Germline V gene lookup returns CDR1 GEAIGNYY and CDR2 EKD. The CDR3 sequence: CACDTIGAHTDNLIF. CDR3 sequence (DNA): TGTGCCTGTGACACCATTGGGGCCCACACCGATAATCTCATCTTT.

This clone has a handful of counts. A far larger clone is a single base away, which makes a read error likely. The same CDR3 is also encoded by other DNA sequences in this sample. The CDR3 protein is CACDTVRSGGYGETDKLIF. The DNA for the CDR3 is TGTGCCTGTGACACCGTCAGGTCTGGGGGATACGGTGAAACCGATAAACTCATCTTT. This chain links TRDV2 with TRDJ1, with 12 bases that match TRDD3. The CDR3 spans 19 residues. CDR1 is GEAIGNYY, CDR2 EKD, per germline. Trimming at V came to 0 bases and at J to 2 bases, leaving 12 bases not matched to a gene.

For this clone: This could be a read error, since a much larger clone is one nucleotide away. The chain recombines TRDV2 with TRDJ2, with a tentative D call TRDD3 (8 bases). The J call may be mistaken, given a closer DNA end match to TRDJ1. Germline-derived CDR1 and CDR2 are GEAIGNYY and EKD. This CDR3 region has 21 residues. This chain's CDR3 is CAFDLLIPTGELGVNTDKLIF. The CDR3 coding sequence is TGTGCCTTTGACCTCCTTATTCCTACGGGGGAACTGGGGGTCAACACCGATAAACTCATCTTT.

This clone has a count of ten or more. The protein TCRdb gives is from a much larger clone and does not agree with this DNA's translation at residue 6, likely a read error; the protein shown here comes from the DNA. The rearrangement links TRDV1 to TRDJ1, with 13 bases identical to TRDD3. No J gene was available from TCRdb, and it was assigned here by a germline match of the DNA. The germline gives CDR1 TSWWSYY, CDR2 QGS. The CDR3 covers 26 residues. The V gene end was trimmed by 2 bases and the J gene end by 4 bases; junction bases not matched to a gene: 34. CDR3 bases: TGTGCTCTTGGGGAATTGGCCCCCTACCACCCCCCTCACTGGGGGATACGCGGCATACCTCTCGATAAACTCATCTTT. It specifies CALGELAPYHPPHWGIRGIPLDKLIF.

About this clone: Only one base separates this from a far larger clonotype, so it likely reflects a read error. The same CDR3 arises from other DNA sequences in this sample as well. V gene TRDV2 combines with J gene TRDJ1; 8 bases line up with TRDD2. Germline V gives CDR1 GEAIGNYY, CDR2 EKD. The CDR3 sequence is 19 residues long. Trimming cost V 4 bases and J 1 base; bases outside gene matches: 19. CDR3 amino acids: CACESLPTESGITTDKLIF. The CDR3 nucleotides are TGTGCCTGTGAAAGTCTTCCTACGGAGAGTGGGATAACCACCGATAAACTCATCTTT.

This clone is large. Other DNA sequences in this sample translate to the same CDR3. For the CDR3, the DNA is TGTGCCTGTGACACCACTGGGGGATCCTCCCTCTCCTGGGACACCCGACAGATGTTTTTC. Translation: CACDTTGGSSLSWDTRQMFF. The rearrangement joins TRDV2 to TRDJ3, with 10 nucleotides matching TRDD3. V gave up 0 bases and J gave up 0 bases; unmatched junction bases: 7. Germline CDR1 and CDR2: GEAIGNYY and EKD. The CDR3 extends over 20 amino acids.

Relative to its sample, this clone is medium-sized. The CDR3 protein is CAYRSVSRTEYTDKLIF. The CDR3 DNA sequence: TGTGCTTATAGGAGCGTTAGCCGTACTGAGTACACCGATAAACTCATCTTT. The chain is built from TRAV38-2/DV8 and TRDJ1; no definite D call. Trimming removed 0 bases from V and 0 bases from J, with 15 bases in between. The CDR3 contains 17 residues. Germline assignment: CDR1 TSESDYY and CDR2 QEAYKQQN.

Worth noting for this clone: One base separates it from a far larger clone, so it is likely a read error. The same CDR3 also results from other DNA sequences found in this sample. The rearrangement uses TRDV2 and TRDJ1; 9 nucleotides match TRDD3. CDR3 size: 18 residues. Germline V gene data show CDR1 as GEAIGNYY and CDR2 as EKD. The CDR3 protein is CACDTVEILGDHTDKLIF. As DNA, the CDR3 is TGTGCCTGTGACACCGTCGAGATACTGGGGGACCACACCGATAAACTTATCTTT.